This is a list of T cell receptor beta chains from one sample in a study of blood T cell repertoires in COVID-19. Method: immunoSEQ multiplex PCR; TCRdb's copy keeps in-frame clones and lacks some. The sample contains around 27,000 clones, approximately 80% of which appear only once. Material for sequencing was peripheral blood. The receptors here all came from a human donor in a cohort sampled during active COVID-19. The CDR3 runs from the conserved cysteine through the conserved F or W. Each record gives: V gene, J gene, D gene, clone size, CDR3 protein, CDR3 DNA. The D gene is left open where the match is weak. Not all rows give a size; the values are once, few, many and, for expanded clones, a class.

TRBV7-2	TRBJ1-1	-	-	CASSLAAAAEAFF	TGTGCCAGCAGCTTAGCAGCCGCCGCTGAAGCTTTCTTT
TRBV11-1	TRBJ2-7	-	few	CASSPLGGQAYEQYF	TGTGCCAGCAGCCCCCTCGGAGGGCAGGCCTACGAGCAGTACTTC
TRBV3-1/TRBV3-2	TRBJ1-2	-	-	CASSQLANYGYTF	TGTGCCAGCAGCCAACTTGCTAACTATGGCTACACCTTC
TRBV5-4	TRBJ1-4	-	once	CASRAGGTTNEKLFF	TGTGCCAGCAGGGCCGGGGGGACTACTAATGAAAAACTGTTTTTT
TRBV3-1/TRBV3-2	TRBJ1-6	TRBD1	few	CASSPPGQGNSPLHF	TGTGCCAGCAGCCCTCCAGGACAGGGTAATTCACCCCTCCACTTT
TRBV7-9	TRBJ1-6	-	-	CAGQQGFYNSPLHF	TGTGCCGGCCAGCAGGGGTTTTATAATTCACCCCTCCACTTT
TRBV3-1/TRBV3-2	TRBJ2-7	TRBD1	-	CASSQGTGLSNEQYF	TGTGCCAGCAGCCAGGGGACAGGCCTGTCGAACGAGCAGTACTTC
TRBV7-7	TRBJ2-3	-	-	CASSPNQGNGLDTQYF	TGTGCCAGCAGTCCAAATCAGGGGAACGGGTTAGATACGCAGTATTTT
TRBV3-1/TRBV3-2	TRBJ1-2	-	-	CASRDMFYGYTF	TGTGCCAGCCGGGACATGTTCTATGGCTACACCTTC
TRBV7-3	TRBJ2-3	-	few	CASSSLGGIGRGTDTQYF	TGTGCCAGCAGCTCGTTGGGGGGAATAGGAAGGGGCACAGATACGCAGTATTTT
TRBV27	TRBJ1-6	TRBD1	-	CASSTTPTGNSPLHF	TGTGCCAGCAGTACGACCCCGACAGGGAACTCACCCCTCCACTTT
TRBV19	TRBJ2-2	TRBD2	-	CASSTATLLAGVLAGELFF	TGTGCCAGTAGTACAGCCACCCTACTAGCGGGAGTTTTGGCCGGGGAGCTGTTTTTT
TRBV4-1	TRBJ1-4	TRBD1	-	CASSQRTGIGEKLFF	TGCGCCAGCAGCCAAAGGACAGGGATTGGCGAAAAACTGTTTTTT
TRBV4-2	TRBJ1-1	-	-	CASSPSPGGTEAFF	TGTGCCAGCAGCCCCTCTCCGGGGGGGACTGAAGCTTTCTTT
TRBV3-1/TRBV3-2	TRBJ1-1	-	-	CASSQDSGNTEAFF	TGTGCCAGCAGCCAAGATTCAGGGAACACTGAAGCTTTCTTT
TRBV7-2	TRBJ2-2	-	-	CASSLGTRRVTGELFF	TGTGCCAGCAGCTTAGGAACTAGGCGAGTCACCGGGGAGCTGTTTTTT
TRBV7-8	TRBJ1-2	-	-	CASSSNPYGYTF	TGTGCCAGCAGCTCTAACCCTTATGGCTACACCTTC
TRBV2	TRBJ1-2	-	-	CASSGGAGKYGYTF	TGTGCCAGCAGTGGCGGGGCAGGGAAATATGGCTACACCTTC
TRBV7-2	TRBJ2-7	TRBD1	-	CASSPGTAYTYEQYF	TGTGCCAGCAGCCCGGGGACAGCCTACACCTACGAGCAGTACTTC
TRBV24-1	TRBJ2-1	-	-	CATSGGDIHPYNEQFF	TGTGCCACCAGTGGTGGGGACATCCACCCCTACAATGAGCAGTTCTTC
TRBV28	TRBJ1-5	TRBD1	-	CASIETTGQGARQPQHF	TGTGCCAGCATTGAGACGACGGGACAGGGGGCGAGGCAGCCCCAGCATTTT
TRBV19	TRBJ2-3	-	-	CASTPQGSSSTDTQYF	TGTGCCAGTACTCCCCAGGGGTCCTCGAGCACAGATACGCAGTATTTT
TRBV11-2	TRBJ2-5	TRBD2	once	CASSLELAGAETQYF	TGTGCCAGCAGCTTAGAACTAGCGGGAGCAGAGACCCAGTACTTC
TRBV5-4	TRBJ2-7	-	once	CASSSGQPYPYEQYF	TGTGCCAGCAGCTCAGGACAACCATACCCCTACGAGCAGTACTTC
TRBV27	TRBJ2-3	-	-	CASSSQRALTDTQYF	TGTGCCAGCAGTTCCCAGCGGGCACTCACAGATACGCAGTATTTT
TRBV29-1	TRBJ2-4	TRBD1	-	CSVTQRQGLLNDIQYF	TGCAGCGTTACCCAGAGACAGGGCCTCCTGAACGACATTCAGTACTTC
TRBV4-3	TRBJ2-1	-	-	CASSQDITQLAYNEQFF	TGCGCCAGCAGCCAAGATATAACCCAACTGGCCTACAATGAGCAGTTCTTC
TRBV5-1	TRBJ2-7	-	few	CASSLAGTAGYEQYF	TGCGCCAGCAGCTTGGCCGGGACAGCGGGCTACGAGCAGTACTTC
TRBV6-5	TRBJ1-6	TRBD1	-	CASRTGTGVSPLHF	TGTGCCAGCCGGACAGGGACAGGGGTTTCACCCCTCCACTTT
TRBV6-5	TRBJ1-1	-	-	CASSYSVGAPTEAFF	TGTGCCAGCAGTTACTCTGTGGGGGCGCCCACTGAAGCTTTCTTT
TRBV28	TRBJ1-5	-	few	CASSLFQVPHQPQHF	TGTGCCAGCAGTTTATTCCAGGTACCTCATCAGCCCCAGCATTTT
TRBV11-2	TRBJ2-5	-	-	CASSLEQRALETQYF	TGTGCCAGCAGCTTAGAACAGAGGGCTTTAGAGACCCAGTACTTC
TRBV30	TRBJ2-7	-	-	CAWSVLASVNYEQYF	TGTGCCTGGAGTGTACTCGCTAGCGTTAACTACGAGCAGTACTTC
TRBV7-8	TRBJ2-7	TRBD2	-	CASSLGLAGQSSYEQYF	TGTGCCAGCAGCTTGGGACTAGCGGGGCAAAGCTCCTACGAGCAGTACTTC
TRBV20-1	TRBJ2-3	TRBD2	once	CSASFAGGTDTQYF	TGCAGTGCTAGTTTCGCGGGGGGCACAGATACGCAGTATTTT
TRBV9	TRBJ2-3	TRBD2	-	CASSPSSGGPRDTQYF	TGTGCCAGCAGCCCCTCCTCGGGGGGGCCGAGAGATACGCAGTATTTT
TRBV19	TRBJ1-5	TRBD1	-	CASSVPTGVGSQPQHF	TGTGCCAGTAGCGTGCCGACAGGGGTCGGCAGTCAGCCCCAGCATTTT
TRBV9	TRBJ1-5	-	-	CASSVRGDQPQHF	TGTGCCAGCAGCGTAAGGGGTGATCAGCCCCAGCATTTT
TRBV4-1	TRBJ1-6	TRBD1	-	CASSQMGQGAANSPLHF	TGCGCCAGCAGCCAAATGGGACAGGGGGCGGCTAATTCACCCCTCCACTTT
TRBV27	TRBJ1-6	TRBD1	-	CASSPPTGGYSPLHF	TGTGCCAGCAGTCCCCCCACAGGGGGGTATTCACCCCTCCACTTT
TRBV2	TRBJ2-7	-	-	CASIKSLAVPAYEQYF	TGTGCCAGCATTAAATCATTAGCGGTCCCCGCCTACGAGCAGTACTTC
TRBV9	TRBJ1-2	TRBD1	-	CASSPGTGREANYGYTF	TGTGCCAGCAGCCCTGGGACAGGGAGGGAAGCTAACTATGGCTACACCTTC
TRBV27	TRBJ2-5	-	-	CASSLSTRGETQYF	TGTGCCAGCAGTTTATCTACCCGAGGGGAGACCCAGTACTTC
TRBV9	TRBJ2-3	-	-	CASSVGSLPPDTQYF	TGTGCCAGCAGCGTCGGGTCTCTCCCTCCAGATACGCAGTATTTT
TRBV2	TRBJ2-3	TRBD2	-	CASMGQRGGTDTQYF	TGTGCCAGCATGGGCCAGCGGGGGGGCACAGATACGCAGTATTTT
TRBV4-1	TRBJ1-2	-	few	CASSAGPGENYGYTF	TGCGCCAGCAGCGCGGGGCCCGGGGAGAACTATGGCTACACCTTC
TRBV7-2	TRBJ2-7	TRBD2	-	CASSLAGLAGGRNEQYF	TGTGCCAGCAGCTTAGCGGGACTAGCGGGGGGGCGGAACGAGCAGTACTTC
TRBV19	TRBJ1-2	-	-	CASKQEGVSGYTF	TGTGCCAGTAAACAAGAGGGCGTTAGTGGCTACACCTTC
TRBV6-5	TRBJ1-1	-	-	CASSVGQYTEAFF	TGTGCCAGCAGCGTGGGACAATACACTGAAGCTTTCTTT
TRBV5-1	TRBJ1-2	-	-	CASSLVPPSQNYGYTF	TGCGCCAGCAGCCTCGTTCCCCCTTCACAGAACTATGGCTACACCTTC
TRBV6-2/TRBV6-3	TRBJ2-1	-	-	CASSYRRRGISSYNEQFF	TGTGCCAGCAGTTACAGGCGACGGGGAATAAGCTCCTACAATGAGCAGTTCTTC
TRBV4-1	TRBJ2-3	-	-	CASSQAFTDTQYF	TGCGCCAGCAGCCAAGCTTTCACAGATACGCAGTATTTT